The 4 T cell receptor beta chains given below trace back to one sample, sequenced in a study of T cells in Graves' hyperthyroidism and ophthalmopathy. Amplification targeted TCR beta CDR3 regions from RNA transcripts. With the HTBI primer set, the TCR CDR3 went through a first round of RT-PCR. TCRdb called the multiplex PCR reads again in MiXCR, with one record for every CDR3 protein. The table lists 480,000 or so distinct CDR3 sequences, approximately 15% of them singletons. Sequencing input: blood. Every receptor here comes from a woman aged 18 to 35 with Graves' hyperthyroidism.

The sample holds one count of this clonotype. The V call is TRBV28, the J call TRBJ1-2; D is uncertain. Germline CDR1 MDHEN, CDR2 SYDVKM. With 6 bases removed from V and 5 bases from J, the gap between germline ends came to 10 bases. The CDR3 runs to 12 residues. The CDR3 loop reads CASSDVGYGYTF. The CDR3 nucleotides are TGTGCCAGCAGCGACGTTGGGTATGGCTACACCTTC.

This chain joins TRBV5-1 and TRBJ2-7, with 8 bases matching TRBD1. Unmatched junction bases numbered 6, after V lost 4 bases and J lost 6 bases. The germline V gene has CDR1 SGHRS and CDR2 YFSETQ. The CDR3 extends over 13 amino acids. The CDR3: CASSLITGGEQYF. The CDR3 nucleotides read TGCGCCAGCAGCCTAATTACAGGGGGCGAGCAGTACTTC.

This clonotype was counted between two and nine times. CDR3 DNA: TGTGCCAGTAGTATGGGGGGGAGGATCACCGGGGAGCTGTTTTTT. The encoded protein is CASSMGGRITGELFF. The genes are TRBV19 and TRBJ2-2; 7 positions agree with TRBD2. Germline CDR1 and CDR2: LNHDA and SQIVND (reference sequence). The ends lost 3 bases at V and 4 bases at J; junction bases unmatched: 5. CDR3 length: 15 residues. The variable domain in full, with the rest retrieved from reference TRBV19 and TRBJ2-2, is DGGITQSPKYLFRKEGQNVTLSCEQNLNHDAMYWYRQDPGQGLRLIYYSQIVNDFQKGDIAEGYSVSREKKESFPLTVTSAQKNPTAFYLCASSMGGRITGELFFGEGSRLTVL.

The CDR3 region has the DNA TGTACCAGCAGTTACTCCCAACAGGGGGCTTTCGAGCAGTACGTC. It specifies CTSSYSQQGAFEQYV. The chain has TRBV6-5 and TRBJ2-7; 9 nucleotides agree with TRBD1. Germline V gene sequence: CDR1 MNHEY, CDR2 SVGAGI. This CDR3 has 15 amino acids.